In this sample, the clone carrying this T cell receptor (beta chain) turned up many times. The antigen is undetermined. This sample was taken from a study of T cells in Graves' hyperthyroidism and ophthalmopathy. The authors deemed Graves' hyperthyroidism stable absent ophthalmopathy progression within 18 months. Diagnosis of hyperthyroidism was new in patients aged 18 to 65, and its duration was under 2 months. Clinical symptoms, serum thyroxine and TRAb, thyroid ultrasound and orbital computed tomography were used for the diagnoses. The V and J ends lost 10 bases and 2 bases, in that order; junction bases with no gene match: 3. The CDR3 is 12 amino acids. Per the germline V gene, CDR1 is MNHEY and CDR2 is SVGAGI. Study-level findings and limits: Blood also held most thyroid clonotypes expanded beyond 0.001.

Amplified regions were TCR beta CDR3 sequences from RNA transcripts. HTBI primers drove first-round RT-PCR of the TCR CDR3. TCRdb ran MiXCR on the multiplex PCR reads and lists one entry per CDR3 protein. The data hold around 700,000 distinct CDR3 sequences, with about a third observed a single time. Source material: blood. The chain is built from TRBV6-5 and TRBJ1-2; 8 nucleotides match TRBD1. The sequence was collected from a woman in her 40s with Graves' hyperthyroidism. The CDR3 nucleotides are TGTGCCACCCGACAGGGGAACTATGGCTACACCTTC. Protein product: CATRQGNYGYTF.